The clone carrying this T cell receptor (beta chain) showed up just a few times. Its antigen remains unidentified. The data belong to a study of cytomegalovirus exposure and HLA in healthy donors. On the study more broadly: Early release data held 85 million to 95 million unique TCRs from HLA-typed donors.

The V and J ends lost 2 bases and 3 bases, in that order; junction bases with no gene match: 7. The length of the CDR3 is 16 residues. Per germline, CDR1 SGHDT and CDR2 YYEEEE. PCR primers comprised 60 Vbeta and 13 Jbeta primers. Data came from immunoSEQ multiplex PCR; TCRdb stores just in-frame clones and leaves some out. This table holds around 110,000 clones, around 70% found once. Study-wide results and limits: One later analysis reportedly identified an Asian-associated ancestry cluster that showed fewer N-insertions than the roughly 600-donor mean. Indistinguishable V segments, including TRBV6-2 and TRBV6-3, were excluded.

This sequence originates from a woman between 18 and 29 years old in good health and CMV-seronegative. The chain links TRBV5-6 to TRBJ1-5, with 8 bases matching TRBD1. Sequencing input: PBMCs. CDR3 DNA sequence: TGTGCCAGCAGCTTATTCGACAGGGGATACAATCAGCCCCAGCATTTT. This translates into CASSLFDRGYNQPQHF.